The 8 T cell receptor beta chains given below trace back to one sample, sequenced in a study of blood T cell repertoires in COVID-19. Sequencing used immunoSEQ multiplex PCR; TCRdb keeps in-frame clones, though not all of them. The sample has some 30,000 clones; approximately 91% are singletons. The sequencing input was peripheral blood. These receptors were collected from a man aged 65 to 79 with active COVID-19.

This sequence joins TRBV12-3 or TRBV12-4 and TRBJ2-1; a possible D gene is TRBD1 (5 bases). This CDR3 is built from 13 residues. V dropped 6 bases and J dropped 4 bases, with 10 bases sitting between them. For the CDR3, the DNA is TGTGCCAGCAGGACAGCTTTTTACAATGAGCAGTTCTTC. Translation gives CASRTAFYNEQFF.

The chain employs TRBV7-2 and TRBJ1-3; TRBD1 matches 7 bases. CDR3 length: 14 amino acids. Trimming at V came to 5 bases and at J to 1 base, leaving 2 bases not matched to a gene. Germline-derived CDR1 and CDR2 are SGHTA and FQGNSA. The CDR3 nucleotides are TGTGCCAGCAGCGACAGGGTTTCTGGAAACACCATATATTTT. As protein: CASSDRVSGNTIYF.

The V call is TRBV7-2, the J call TRBJ2-5; a weak D match, TRBD1 (5 bases). Germline CDR1 SGHTA, CDR2 FQGNSA. Trimming pared 5 bases from V and 3 bases from J, leaving 16 bases between. The CDR3 length is 15 residues. CDR3 residues: CASSERTSVKETQYF. Here the CDR3 DNA reads TGTGCCAGCAGCGAACGGACAAGCGTGAAAGAGACCCAGTACTTC.

This chain uses TRBV4-3 with TRBJ1-6; the match to TRBD1 covers 9 bases. CDR3 length equals 15 residues. With V trimmed by 5 bases and J by 8 bases, 7 bases remained unmatched. CDR1 and CDR2 (germline): LGHNA, YSLEER. CDR3 coding DNA: TGCGCCAGCAGCTCTGGACAGGGGTCACATTCACCCCTCCACTTT. Translation gives CASSSGQGSHSPLHF.

The chain joins TRBV27 to TRBJ1-5, with D tentatively TRBD1 (5 bases). Germline CDR1 reads MNHEY; CDR2 reads SMNVEV (reference sequence). V dropped 7 bases and J dropped 0 bases, with 13 bases sitting between them. The CDR3 loop spans 15 amino acids. The CDR3 reads CASNPTEYSNQPQHF. DNA for the CDR3: TGTGCCAGCAATCCGACAGAGTATAGCAATCAGCCCCAGCATTTT.

This clone came up a few times. This chain connects TRBV12-3 or TRBV12-4 to TRBJ2-7; D remains ambiguous. CDR3 length: 12 amino acids. V lost 5 bases and J lost 4, with 9 bases in between. The CDR3 DNA reads as TGTGCCAGCAGTCCACAACAGTACGAGCAGTACTTC. The encoded protein is CASSPQQYEQYF.

This clone turned up a few times. The V and J genes are TRBV2 and TRBJ1-5; TRBD1 matches at 7 bases. This CDR3 spans 16 amino acids. Germline V lookup: CDR1 SNHLY, CDR2 FYNNEI. V was clipped by 5 bases and J by 1 base; unmatched bases: 8. CDR3 residues: CASSISTGASNQPQHF. The CDR3 DNA reads TGTGCCAGCAGTATCAGTACAGGGGCGAGCAATCAGCCCCAGCATTTT.

V is TRBV5-5 and J is TRBJ2-1; D is uncertain. The germline V gene encodes CDR1 SGHKS and CDR2 YYEKEE (reference sequence). The CDR3 length is 15 residues. V lost 0 bases and J lost 5, with 12 bases in between. In DNA, the CDR3 is TGTGCCAGCAGCTTGGATCTGCGCGGAAACAATGAGCAGTTCTTC. Translating it yields CASSLDLRGNNEQFF. Together with reference TRBV5-5 and TRBJ2-1, the CDR3 gives the full variable domain: DAGVTQSPTHLIKTRGQQVTLRCSPISGHKSVSWYQQVLGQGPQFIFQYYEKEERGRGNFPDRFSARQFPNYSSELNVNALLLGDSALYLCASSLDLRGNNEQFFGPGTRLTVL.